This entry concerns a single T cell receptor beta chain. The antigen remains unidentified. The sample belongs to a study of cytomegalovirus exposure and HLA in healthy donors. This CDR3 has 14 amino acids. Germline V lookup: CDR1 MNHEY, CDR2 SVGAGI. The J segment lost 4 bases and the V segment lost 2 bases, leaving 3 bases of the junction unmatched. Findings of the study overall: Overall, around 160 TCR beta chains were annotated as cytomegalovirus-associated. Highly shared variants forming one cluster were likely a sequencing artifact.

60 Vbeta and 13 Jbeta primers were used in PCR. Sequenced by immunoSEQ multiplex PCR; TCRdb stores in-frame clones only, minus some. Among over 150,000 clones listed, 84% were seen once. Material: PBMCs. The TCR sequence derives from a girl under 18 in good health and CMV-seropositive. The rearrangement links TRBV6-5 to TRBJ2-7; 9 nucleotides line up with TRBD2. CDR3 residues: CASSYGSGGYEQYF. CDR3 sequence (DNA): TGTGCCAGCAGTTACGGTAGCGGGGGTTACGAGCAGTACTTC.